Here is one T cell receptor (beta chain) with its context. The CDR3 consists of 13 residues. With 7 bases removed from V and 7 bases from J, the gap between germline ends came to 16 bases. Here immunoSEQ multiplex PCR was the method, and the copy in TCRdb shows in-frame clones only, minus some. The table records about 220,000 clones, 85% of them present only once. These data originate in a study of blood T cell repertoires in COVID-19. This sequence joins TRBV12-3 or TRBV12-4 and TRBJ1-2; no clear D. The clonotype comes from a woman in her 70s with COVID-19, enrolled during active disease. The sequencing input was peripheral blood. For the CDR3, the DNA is TGTGCCAGCACCCTCCAAGGCTGGGCTGGCTACACCTTC. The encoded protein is CASTLQGWAGYTF.